Listed here are 24 T cell receptor beta chains from one sample, sequenced in a study of PD-1 blockade in classical Hodgkin lymphoma. Time point defined: cycle 4 day 1 (C4D1), after 6 weeks of nivolumab. Each patient relapsed following autologous stem cell transplantation, and prior brentuximab vedotin exposure differed. Using immunoSEQ multiplex PCR, the repertoire was profiled, and TCRdb retains in-frame clones only, with some absent. The sample lists about 32,000 clones, 65% to 85% occurring once. The source material was peripheral blood mononuclear cells (PBMCs), sampled before the fourth cycle of nivolumab. These receptors were taken from a human donor with classical Hodgkin lymphoma.

V and J are TRBV6-4 and TRBJ2-3; 10 bases are shared with TRBD2. J lost 4 bases, V lost 2 bases, and 3 bases had no gene match. CDR3 size: 15 residues. Germline CDR1 MRHNA, CDR2 SNTAGT. CDR3 in amino acids: CASSDRAGGPDTQYF. CDR3 in DNA: TGTGCCAGCAGTGACAGAGCGGGGGGGCCAGATACGCAGTATTTT.

This sequence joins TRBV7-8 and TRBJ1-1, with a weak D call TRBD1 (5 bases). Trimming left V 5 bases short and J 4 bases short, with 14 bases between. Germline CDR1 reads SGHVS; CDR2 reads FQNEAQ. The CDR3 covers 14 residues. CDR3 residues: CASSPSWGTTEAFF. CDR3 nucleotide sequence: TGTGCCAGCAGCCCCTCGTGGGGGACCACTGAAGCTTTCTTT.

The chain links TRBV6-4 to TRBJ2-3; D is ambiguous. The germline V gene has CDR1 MRHNA and CDR2 SNTAGT. Trimming took 3 bases from V and 6 from J, leaving 10 bases between them. The CDR3 sequence is 13 residues long. This CDR3 is CASSEFPRDTQYF. CDR3 bases: TGTGCCAGCAGTGAATTCCCTAGGGATACGCAGTATTTT.

The rearrangement uses TRBV13 and TRBJ1-3, with a tentative D call TRBD1 (6 bases). The CDR3 totals 17 residues. CDR1 is PRHDT and CDR2 is FYEKMQ in the germline V gene (reference sequence). V dropped 4 bases and J dropped 0 bases, with 16 bases sitting between them. CDR3 sequence reads: CASSWTKTGPSGNTIYF. DNA of the CDR3: TGTGCCAGCAGCTGGACTAAGACAGGTCCCTCTGGAAACACCATATATTTT.

J is TRBJ1-5 and V is TRBV19; the D is unclear. Germline V gene data show CDR1 as LNHDA and CDR2 as SQIVND (reference sequence). Trimming pared 0 bases from V and 6 bases from J, leaving 15 bases between. This CDR3 comprises 16 residues. DNA for the CDR3: TGTGCCAGTAGTATAGACGCGGTGGGAGGGCGTCAGCCCCAGCATTTT. Translated: CASSIDAVGGRQPQHF.

The rearrangement joins TRBV5-1 to TRBJ1-2; 7 bases fit TRBD1. Germline lookup yields CDR1 SGHRS and CDR2 YFSETQ. The CDR3 length is 14 residues. The junction had 2 bases not matched to a gene; V was cut back by 0 bases and J by 3 bases. CDR3 nucleotides: TGCGCCAGCAGCTTGGGAGACAGGGACTATGGCTACACCTTC. It yields the protein CASSLGDRDYGYTF.

The rearrangement links TRBV19 to TRBJ1-2; 10 nucleotides line up with TRBD1. This CDR3 contains 13 residues. Germline loops: CDR1 LNHDA, CDR2 SQIVND (reference sequence). After removal of 4 bases from V and 4 bases from J, the junction contained 0 bases not matched to a gene. CDR3 loop: CASSRQGAYGYTF. Here the CDR3 DNA reads TGTGCCAGTAGTAGACAGGGGGCCTATGGCTACACCTTC.

The V call is TRBV27, the J call TRBJ1-1; the D gene is possibly TRBD1 (5 bases). The germline V gene has CDR1 MNHEY and CDR2 SMNVEV (reference sequence). V shed 5 bases and J shed 3 bases, with 13 bases lying between them. This CDR3 is built from 14 residues. CDR3 protein: CASSHAGVDTEAFF. CDR3 DNA: TGTGCCAGCAGTCATGCGGGGGTGGACACTGAAGCTTTCTTT.

This clone occurred once. The chain is built from TRBV4-2 and TRBJ2-5, with D tentatively TRBD2 (5 bases). CDR1 is LGHNA, CDR2 YNFKEQ, per germline. V lost 0 bases and J lost 3, with 5 bases in between. CDR3 size: 13 residues. The chain's CDR3 is CASSQDSEETQYF. The CDR3, as DNA: TGTGCCAGCAGCCAAGATAGCGAAGAGACCCAGTACTTC.

This clone turned up a few times. The CDR3 DNA is TGTGCCAGCAGCTTAGAGGCAATAGCGGGAGTGGGCTCCGAGCAGTACTTC. This translates into CASSLEAIAGVGSEQYF. The chain joins TRBV7-2 to TRBJ2-7; 9 nucleotides agree with TRBD2. The CDR3 is 17 residues long. Germline CDR1 is SGHTA and CDR2 is FQGNSA. V lost 1 base to trimming and J lost 6 bases; unmatched junction nucleotides: 13.

The V and J genes are TRBV6-4 and TRBJ2-7; TRBD1 or TRBD2 may be the D gene (6 bases each). In germline, CDR1 is MRHNA, CDR2 SNTAGT. V gave up 7 bases and J gave up 6 bases, with 13 bases separating them. The CDR3 extends over 12 amino acids. CDR3 DNA sequence: TGTGCCAGCACCACGAGGGGGGTCGAGCAGTACTTC. Amino acids: CASTTRGVEQYF.

The J gene is TRBJ2-5, the V gene TRBV5-5; D might be TRBD1 (6 bases). CDR3 size: 15 residues. In germline, CDR1 is SGHKS, CDR2 YYEKEE (reference sequence). The V end was cut by 0 bases, the J end by 5 bases, with 14 bases between. In DNA, the CDR3 is TGTGCCAGCAGCTTGGTAGACGGACAGTGGGAGACCCAGTACTTC. Encoded protein: CASSLVDGQWETQYF. The full variable domain, completed using reference TRBV5-5 and TRBJ2-5, is DAGVTQSPTHLIKTRGQQVTLRCSPISGHKSVSWYQQVLGQGPQFIFQYYEKEERGRGNFPDRFSARQFPNYSSELNVNALLLGDSALYLCASSLVDGQWETQYFGPGTRLLVL.

This chain links TRBV27 with TRBJ2-5; D possibly corresponds to TRBD1 (6 bases). CDR1 and CDR2 from the germline V gene are MNHEY and SMNVEV (reference sequence). V shed 5 bases and J shed 7 bases, with 20 bases lying between them. The CDR3 spans 15 residues. CDR3 amino acids: CASSPSTPFRGTQYF. CDR3 coding DNA: TGTGCCAGCAGTCCTTCGACTCCCTTCAGGGGGACCCAGTACTTC.

The rearrangement uses TRBV5-4 and TRBJ2-1; 12 positions match TRBD2. The germline V gene has CDR1 SGHNT and CDR2 YYREEE (reference sequence). The CDR3 runs 16 residues. The J segment lost 2 bases and the V segment lost 3 bases, leaving 3 bases of the junction unmatched. This CDR3 is CASSSRTSGAYNEQFF. Here the CDR3 DNA reads TGTGCCAGCAGCTCGCGGACTAGCGGGGCCTACAATGAGCAGTTCTTC.

The chain employs TRBV7-2 and TRBJ2-3; no definite D call. Trimming stripped 5 bases from V and 1 base from J, with 7 bases between. Looked up from germline, CDR1 is SGHTA and CDR2 is FQGNSA. The CDR3 runs to 13 residues. The CDR3 is CASSLKRTDTQYF. The CDR3 region has the DNA TGTGCCAGCAGCCTAAAACGCACAGATACGCAGTATTTT.

The J gene is TRBJ2-3, the V gene TRBV7-2; no reliable D call. This CDR3 has 11 amino acids. V was trimmed by 0 bases and J by 12 bases, leaving 7 bases between them. Germline V gene sequence: CDR1 SGHTA, CDR2 FQGNSA. The CDR3 DNA sequence: TGTGCCAGCAGCTTAGCGATTGAACAGTATTTT. The encoded protein is CASSLAIEQYF.

The chain combines TRBV11-2 with TRBJ1-3; D is unclear. V lost 5 bases, J lost 8 bases, and 7 bases lay in between. Germline V gene sequence: CDR1 SGHAT, CDR2 FQNNGV. The length of the CDR3 is 11 residues. The CDR3 region is CASSVGDTIYF. CDR3 coding DNA: TGTGCCAGCAGCGTCGGTGACACCATATATTTT. The whole variable domain, filled in from reference TRBV11-2 and TRBJ1-3, reads EAGVAQSPRYKIIEKRQSVAFWCNPISGHATLYWYQQILGQGPKLLIQFQNNGVVDDSQLPKDRFSAERLKGVDSTLKIQPAKLEDSAVYLCASSVGDTIYFGEGSWLTVV.

The gene calls are TRBV6-1 and TRBJ2-5; 12 bases map to TRBD1. Germline V gives CDR1 MNHNS, CDR2 SASEGT. Trimming cost V 8 bases and J 5 bases; bases outside gene matches: 6. There are 14 residues in the CDR3. The CDR3 loop is CASGDRGLEETQYF. The CDR3 nucleotides read TGTGCCAGCGGGGACAGGGGGCTGGAGGAGACCCAGTACTTC.

This chain joins TRBV10-3 and TRBJ1-1, with 7 bases matching TRBD1. Germline V gives CDR1 ENHRY, CDR2 SYGVKD. V shed 4 bases, J shed 4 bases, and the junction held 6 bases outside the gene matches. This CDR3 is built from 14 residues. The CDR3 sequence: CAISGTGFGTEAFF. The CDR3 nucleotides are TGTGCCATCAGTGGGACAGGATTCGGCACTGAAGCTTTCTTT.

The chain links TRBV6-6 to TRBJ1-4, with D unresolved. Trimming took 2 bases from V and 6 from J, leaving 7 bases between them. CDR1 is MNHNY and CDR2 is SVGAGI in the germline V gene (reference sequence). The CDR3 has 13 residues. This CDR3 reads CASSYVTYEKLFF. DNA for the CDR3: TGTGCCAGCAGTTACGTGACTTATGAAAAACTGTTTTTT.

This sequence joins TRBV2 and TRBJ2-3, with D unclear. The CDR3 runs 11 residues. Germline CDR1 is SNHLY and CDR2 is FYNNEI. Trimming left V 9 bases short and J 2 bases short, with 6 bases between. CDR3 sequence (DNA): TGTGCCAGTTCGTACACAGATACGCAGTATTTT. Residues: CASSYTDTQYF. Combining the CDR3 with reference TRBV2 and TRBJ2-3 gives the whole variable domain EPEVTQTPSHQVTQMGQEVILRCVPISNHLYFYWYRQILGQKVEFLVSFYNNEISEKSEIFDDQFSVERPDGSNFTLKIRSTKLEDSAMYFCASSYTDTQYFGPGTRLTVL.

V and J are TRBV7-2 and TRBJ1-4, with a possible D match to TRBD1 (6 bases). This CDR3 is built from 14 residues. The V and J ends lost 5 bases and 8 bases respectively, with 15 bases between them. Germline CDR1 and CDR2: SGHTA and FQGNSA. CDR3 nucleotide sequence: TGTGCCAGCAGCCAGTCCCAGGGGACGGAAAAACTGTTTTTT. Translation gives CASSQSQGTEKLFF.

The genes are TRBV5-6 and TRBJ1-5; D remains ambiguous. The germline CDR1 and CDR2 sequences are SGHDT and YYEEEE. The CDR3 totals 13 residues. The V end lost 4 bases, the J end lost 5 bases, and 10 bases lay between the germline ends. Here the CDR3 DNA reads TGTGCCAGCAGCCGGACTGGTTATCAGCCCCAGCATTTT. Its translation is CASSRTGYQPQHF.

DNA of the CDR3: TGTGCCAGCAGCGTACGTGCGGACCTCGGAAACACCATATATTTT. It yields the protein CASSVRADLGNTIYF. The chain joins TRBV9 to TRBJ1-3; D gene ambiguous. There are 15 residues in the CDR3. The V and J ends lost 1 base and 4 bases respectively, with 12 bases between them. Germline CDR1 SGDLS, CDR2 YYNGEE.